This T cell receptor beta chain was retrieved from a study of blood T cell repertoires in COVID-19. Sequenced by immunoSEQ multiplex PCR; TCRdb stores in-frame clones only, minus some. This table holds approximately 96,000 clones, 90% to 95% found once. V lost 4 bases and J 4 bases, leaving 8 bases between the germline ends. Germline values: CDR1 LGHDT, CDR2 YNNKEL (reference sequence). The CDR3 is 13 residues long. The receptor was isolated from a human donor with active COVID-19. The donor label of this sample is uncertain. The rearrangement uses TRBV3-1 (or the pseudogene TRBV3-2) and TRBJ1-5; unclear D gene. Sequenced input: peripheral blood. The CDR3 region is CASSLGPNQPQHF. The CDR3, as DNA: TGTGCCAGCAGCCTGGGCCCGAATCAGCCCCAGCATTTT.